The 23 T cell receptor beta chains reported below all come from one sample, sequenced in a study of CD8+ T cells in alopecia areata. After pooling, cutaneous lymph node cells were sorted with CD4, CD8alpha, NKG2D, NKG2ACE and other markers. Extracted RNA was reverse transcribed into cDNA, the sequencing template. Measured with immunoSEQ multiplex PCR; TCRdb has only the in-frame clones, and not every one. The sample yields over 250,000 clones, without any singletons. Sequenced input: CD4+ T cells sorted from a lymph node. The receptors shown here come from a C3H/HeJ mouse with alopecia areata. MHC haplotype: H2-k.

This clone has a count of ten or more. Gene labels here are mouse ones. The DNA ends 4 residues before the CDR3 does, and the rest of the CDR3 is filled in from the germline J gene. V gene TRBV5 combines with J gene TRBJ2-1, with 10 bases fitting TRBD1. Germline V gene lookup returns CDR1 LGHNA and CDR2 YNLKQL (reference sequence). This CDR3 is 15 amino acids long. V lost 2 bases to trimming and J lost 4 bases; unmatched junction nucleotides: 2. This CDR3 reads CASSQLDRGYAEQFF. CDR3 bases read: TGTGCCAGCAGCCAACTGGACAGGGGGTATGCT.

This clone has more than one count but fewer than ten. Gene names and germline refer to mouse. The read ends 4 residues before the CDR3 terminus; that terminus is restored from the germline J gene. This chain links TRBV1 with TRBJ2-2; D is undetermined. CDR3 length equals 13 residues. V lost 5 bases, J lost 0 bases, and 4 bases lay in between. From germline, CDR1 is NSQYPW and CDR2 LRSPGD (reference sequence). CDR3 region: CTCSQSNTGQLYF. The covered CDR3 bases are TGCACCTGCAGTCAGTCAAACACCGGG.

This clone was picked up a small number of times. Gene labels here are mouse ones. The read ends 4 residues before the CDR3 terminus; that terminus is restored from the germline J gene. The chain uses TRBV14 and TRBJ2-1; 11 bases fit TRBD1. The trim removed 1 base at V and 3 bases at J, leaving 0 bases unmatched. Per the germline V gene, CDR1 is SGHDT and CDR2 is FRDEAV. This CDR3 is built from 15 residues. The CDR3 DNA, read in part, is TGTGCCAGCAGTTTCGGGACAGGGGGCTATGCT. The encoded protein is CASSFGTGGYA. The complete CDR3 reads CASSFGTGGYAEQFF.

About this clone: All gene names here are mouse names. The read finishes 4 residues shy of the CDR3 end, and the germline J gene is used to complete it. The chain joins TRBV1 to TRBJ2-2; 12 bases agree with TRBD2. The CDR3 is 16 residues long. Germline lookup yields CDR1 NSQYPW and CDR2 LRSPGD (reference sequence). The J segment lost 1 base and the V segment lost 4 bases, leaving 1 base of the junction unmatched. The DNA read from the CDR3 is TGCACCTGCAGTGGACTGGGGGGGCTAAACACCGGG. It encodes CTCSGLGGLNTG. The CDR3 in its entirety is CTCSGLGGLNTGQLYF.

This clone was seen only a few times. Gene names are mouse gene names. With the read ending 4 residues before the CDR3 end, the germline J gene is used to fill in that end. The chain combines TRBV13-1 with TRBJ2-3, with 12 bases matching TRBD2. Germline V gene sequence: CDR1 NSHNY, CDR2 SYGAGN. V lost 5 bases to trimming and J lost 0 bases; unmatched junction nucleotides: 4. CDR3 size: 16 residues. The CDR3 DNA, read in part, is TGTGCCAGCAGCTCGGGACTGGGGGGAAGTGCAGAA. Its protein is CASSSGLGGSAE. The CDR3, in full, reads CASSSGLGGSAETLYF.

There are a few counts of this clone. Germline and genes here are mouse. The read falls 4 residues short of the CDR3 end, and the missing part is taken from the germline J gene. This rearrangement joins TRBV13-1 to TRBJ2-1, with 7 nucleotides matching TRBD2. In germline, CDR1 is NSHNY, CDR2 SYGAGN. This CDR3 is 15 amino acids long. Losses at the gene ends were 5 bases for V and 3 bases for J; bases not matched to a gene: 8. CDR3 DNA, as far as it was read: TGTGCCAGCAGCGCCCACTGGGGAGTCTATGCT. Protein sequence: CASSAHWGVYA. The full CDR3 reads CASSAHWGVYAEQFF.

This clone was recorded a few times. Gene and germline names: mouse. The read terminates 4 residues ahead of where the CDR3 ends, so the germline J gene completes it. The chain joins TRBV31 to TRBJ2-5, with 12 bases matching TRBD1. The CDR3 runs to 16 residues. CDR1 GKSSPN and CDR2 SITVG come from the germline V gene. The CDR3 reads CAWSPPGQGARDTQYF. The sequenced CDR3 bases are TGTGCCTGGAGTCCGCCGGGACAGGGGGCGCGGGAC. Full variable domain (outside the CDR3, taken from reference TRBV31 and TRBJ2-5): AQTIHQWPVAEIKAVGSPLSLGCTIKGKSSPNLYWYWQATGGTLQQLFYSITVGQVESVVQLNLSASRPKDDQFILSTEKLLLSHSGFYLCAWSPPGQGARDTQYFGPGTRLLVL.

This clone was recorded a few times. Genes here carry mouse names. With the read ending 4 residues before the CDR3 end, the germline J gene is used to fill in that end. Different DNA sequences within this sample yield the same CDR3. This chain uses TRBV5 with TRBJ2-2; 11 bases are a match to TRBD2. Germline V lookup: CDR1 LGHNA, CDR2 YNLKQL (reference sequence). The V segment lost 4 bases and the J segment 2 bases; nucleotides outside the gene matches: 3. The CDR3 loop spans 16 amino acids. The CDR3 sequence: CASSPTGGANTGQLYF. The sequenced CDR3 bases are TGTGCCAGCAGCCCCACTGGGGGGGCGAACACCGGG.

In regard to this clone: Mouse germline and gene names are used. The DNA read from the CDR3 is TGTGCCAGCACCAGGGGGTACTATGCT. It is translated as CASTRGYYA. In full, the CDR3 reads CASTRGYYAEQFF. This chain connects TRBV13-3 to TRBJ2-1, with 7 positions matching TRBD1. The sequenced fragment ends 4 residues before the CDR3 boundary, so the rest is inferred from the germline J gene. The germline gives CDR1 NNHDY, CDR2 SYVADS. The CDR3 extends over 13 amino acids. J gave up 2 bases and V 6 bases, and 2 bases lay outside the gene matches.

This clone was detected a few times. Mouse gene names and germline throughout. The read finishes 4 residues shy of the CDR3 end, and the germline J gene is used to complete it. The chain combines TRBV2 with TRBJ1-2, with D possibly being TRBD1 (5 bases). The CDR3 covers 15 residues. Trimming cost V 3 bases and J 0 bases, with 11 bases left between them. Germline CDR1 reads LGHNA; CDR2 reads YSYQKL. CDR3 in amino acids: CASSQDWTTNSDYTF. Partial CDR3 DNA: TGTGCCAGCAGCCAGGACTGGACAACAAACTCC.

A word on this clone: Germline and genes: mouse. The part of the CDR3 DNA that was read is TGTGCCTGGAGTCTAGGACAGGGGTCAAACACCGGG. This codes for CAWSLGQGSNTG. From start to end, the CDR3 is CAWSLGQGSNTGQLYF. The chain joins TRBV31 to TRBJ2-2; TRBD1 matches at 9 bases. The read ends 4 residues shy of where the CDR3 ends; the end is completed using the germline J gene. With V trimmed by 0 bases and J by 0 bases, 2 bases remained unmatched. Germline V lookup: CDR1 GKSSPN, CDR2 SITVG. The CDR3 consists of 16 residues. The variable domain in full, completed from reference TRBV31 and TRBJ2-2, reads AQTIHQWPVAEIKAVGSPLSLGCTIKGKSSPNLYWYWQATGGTLQQLFYSITVGQVESVVQLNLSASRPKDDQFILSTEKLLLSHSGFYLCAWSLGQGSNTGQLYFGEGSKLTVL.

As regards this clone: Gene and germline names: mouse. The CDR3 sequence is CASGDPGLGENTGQLYF. Partial CDR3 DNA: TGTGCCAGCGGTGACCCGGGACTGGGGGAAAACACCGGG. J is TRBJ2-2 and V is TRBV13-2; the match to TRBD2 covers 11 bases. The read ends 4 residues early relative to the CDR3; the germline J gene fills the gap. Germline CDR1 reads NNHNN; CDR2 reads SYGAGS (reference sequence). The CDR3 is 17 amino acids. Trimming took 2 bases from V and 1 from J; bases not matched to a gene: 4.

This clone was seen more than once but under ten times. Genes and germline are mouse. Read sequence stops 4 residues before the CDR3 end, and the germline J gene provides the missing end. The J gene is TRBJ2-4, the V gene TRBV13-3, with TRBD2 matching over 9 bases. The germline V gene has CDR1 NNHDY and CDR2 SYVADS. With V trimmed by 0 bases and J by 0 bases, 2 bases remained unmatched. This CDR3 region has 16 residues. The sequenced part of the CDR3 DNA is TGTGCCAGCAGTGATGCCTGGGGGGGGAGTCAAAAC. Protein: CASSDAWGGSQN. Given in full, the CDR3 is CASSDAWGGSQNTLYF. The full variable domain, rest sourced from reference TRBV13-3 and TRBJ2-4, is EAAVTQSPRSKVAVTGGKVTLSCHQTNNHDYMYWYRQDTGHGLRLIHYSYVADSTEKGDIPDGYKASRPSQENFSLILELASLSQTAVYFCASSDAWGGSQNTLYFGAGTRLSVL.

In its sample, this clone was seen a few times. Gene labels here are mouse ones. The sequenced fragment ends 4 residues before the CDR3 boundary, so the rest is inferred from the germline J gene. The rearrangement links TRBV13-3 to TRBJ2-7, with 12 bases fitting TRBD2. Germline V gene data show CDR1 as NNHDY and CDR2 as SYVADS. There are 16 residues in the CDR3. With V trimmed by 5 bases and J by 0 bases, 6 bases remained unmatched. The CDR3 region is CASSVTGGAPSYEQYF. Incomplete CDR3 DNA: TGTGCCAGCAGCGTGACTGGGGGGGCGCCCTCCTAT.

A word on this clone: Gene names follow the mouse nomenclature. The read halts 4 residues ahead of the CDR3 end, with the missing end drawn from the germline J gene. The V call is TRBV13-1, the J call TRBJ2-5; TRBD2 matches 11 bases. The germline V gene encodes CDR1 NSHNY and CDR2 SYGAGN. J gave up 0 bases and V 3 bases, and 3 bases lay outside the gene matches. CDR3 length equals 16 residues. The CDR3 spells CASSGGLGDNQDTQYF. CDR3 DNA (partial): TGTGCCAGCAGTGGGGGACTGGGGGATAACCAAGAC.

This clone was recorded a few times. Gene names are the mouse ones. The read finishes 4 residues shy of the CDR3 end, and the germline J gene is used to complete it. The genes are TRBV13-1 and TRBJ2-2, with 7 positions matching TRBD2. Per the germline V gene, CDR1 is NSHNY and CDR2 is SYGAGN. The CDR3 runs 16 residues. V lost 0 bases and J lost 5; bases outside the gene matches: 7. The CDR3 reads CASSDAWGSGTGQLYF. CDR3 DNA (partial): TGTGCCAGCAGTGATGCCTGGGGGTCGGGGACCGGG.

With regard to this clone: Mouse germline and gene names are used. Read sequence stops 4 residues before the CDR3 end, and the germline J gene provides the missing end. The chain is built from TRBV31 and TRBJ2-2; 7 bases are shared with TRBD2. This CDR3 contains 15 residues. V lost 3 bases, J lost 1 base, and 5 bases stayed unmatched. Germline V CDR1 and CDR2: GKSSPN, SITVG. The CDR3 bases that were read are TGTGCCTGGAGCCCCTCTGGGGGAAACACCGGG. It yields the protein CAWSPSGGNTG. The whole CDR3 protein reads CAWSPSGGNTGQLYF.

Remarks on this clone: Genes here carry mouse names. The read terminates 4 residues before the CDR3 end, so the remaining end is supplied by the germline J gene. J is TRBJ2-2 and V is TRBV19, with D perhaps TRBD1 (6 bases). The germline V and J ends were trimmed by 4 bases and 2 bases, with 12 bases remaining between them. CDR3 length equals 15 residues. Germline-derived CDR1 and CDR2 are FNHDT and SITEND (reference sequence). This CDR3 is CASSYQGPNTGQLYF. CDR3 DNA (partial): TGTGCCAGCAGTTATCAGGGGCCGAACACCGGG.

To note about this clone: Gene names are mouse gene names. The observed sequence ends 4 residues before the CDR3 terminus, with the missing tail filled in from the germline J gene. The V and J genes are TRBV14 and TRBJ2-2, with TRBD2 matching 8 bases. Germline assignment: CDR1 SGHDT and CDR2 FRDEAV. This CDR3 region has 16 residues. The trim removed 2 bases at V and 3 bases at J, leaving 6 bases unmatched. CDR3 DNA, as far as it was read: TGTGCCAGCAGTTTGGGGGGGCGCGGAGACACCGGG. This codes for CASSLGGRGDTG. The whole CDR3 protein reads CASSLGGRGDTGQLYF.

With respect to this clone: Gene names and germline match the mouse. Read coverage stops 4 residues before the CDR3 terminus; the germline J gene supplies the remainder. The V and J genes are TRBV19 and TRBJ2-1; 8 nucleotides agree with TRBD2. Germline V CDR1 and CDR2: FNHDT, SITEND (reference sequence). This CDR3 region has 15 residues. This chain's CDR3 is CASSIGGGRVAEQFF. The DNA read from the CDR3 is TGTGCCAGCAGTATAGGGGGGGGGCGCGTGGCT.

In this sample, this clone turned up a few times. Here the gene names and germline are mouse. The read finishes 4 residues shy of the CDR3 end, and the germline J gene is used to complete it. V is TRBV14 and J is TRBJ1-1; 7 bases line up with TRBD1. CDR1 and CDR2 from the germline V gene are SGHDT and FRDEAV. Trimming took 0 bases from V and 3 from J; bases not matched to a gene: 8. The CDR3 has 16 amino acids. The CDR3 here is CASSFSNRGHDTEVFF. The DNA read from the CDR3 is TGTGCCAGCAGTTTCTCGAACAGGGGACATGACACA.

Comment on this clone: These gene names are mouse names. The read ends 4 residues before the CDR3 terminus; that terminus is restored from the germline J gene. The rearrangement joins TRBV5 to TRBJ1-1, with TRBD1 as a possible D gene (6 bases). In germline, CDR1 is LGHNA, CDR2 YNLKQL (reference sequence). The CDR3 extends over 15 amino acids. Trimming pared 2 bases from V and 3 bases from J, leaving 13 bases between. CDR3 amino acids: CASSQQGRRDTEVFF. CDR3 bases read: TGTGCCAGCAGCCAACAGGGGAGAAGGGACACA.

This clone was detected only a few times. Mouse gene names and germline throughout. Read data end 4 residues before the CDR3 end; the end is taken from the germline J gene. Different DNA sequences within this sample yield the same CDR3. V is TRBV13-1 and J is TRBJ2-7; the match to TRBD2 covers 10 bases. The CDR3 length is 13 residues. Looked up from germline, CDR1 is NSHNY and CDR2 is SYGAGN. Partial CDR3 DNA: TGTGCCAGCAGAGGGACTGGGGATTAT. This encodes CASRGTGDY. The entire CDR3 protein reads CASRGTGDYEQYF.